This T cell receptor beta chain is from a study of shared clonotypes between healthy human individuals. Study-wide results and caveats: Naive subsets, compared against memory subsets, generally had larger estimated richness values. Despite large depth, rarefaction showed incomplete sorted-subset sequencing. It was anticipated that sequencing depth would influence how many clonotypes donors shared.

The V gene's germline CDR1 is MNHNS and CDR2 SASEGT. The V gene lost 3 bases and the J gene lost 4 bases, with 9 bases spanning the gap. CDR3 length equals 13 residues. Here immunoSEQ multiplex PCR was the method, and the copy in TCRdb shows in-frame clones only, minus some. This sample carries about a million clones, more than 60% of them seen once, and the ten largest clones take 1.5%. This clone was found a few times. Antigen: not known. The V and J genes are TRBV6-1 and TRBJ1-2, with a weak D call TRBD1 (6 bases). The TCR was taken from a young man in good health. The specimen was memory CD4+ T cells sorted from blood. Subset noted: CD45RA-negative fraction. The CDR3 spells CASSEGAFYGYTF. CDR3 DNA sequence: TGTGCCAGCAGTGAGGGGGCCTTCTATGGCTACACCTTC.